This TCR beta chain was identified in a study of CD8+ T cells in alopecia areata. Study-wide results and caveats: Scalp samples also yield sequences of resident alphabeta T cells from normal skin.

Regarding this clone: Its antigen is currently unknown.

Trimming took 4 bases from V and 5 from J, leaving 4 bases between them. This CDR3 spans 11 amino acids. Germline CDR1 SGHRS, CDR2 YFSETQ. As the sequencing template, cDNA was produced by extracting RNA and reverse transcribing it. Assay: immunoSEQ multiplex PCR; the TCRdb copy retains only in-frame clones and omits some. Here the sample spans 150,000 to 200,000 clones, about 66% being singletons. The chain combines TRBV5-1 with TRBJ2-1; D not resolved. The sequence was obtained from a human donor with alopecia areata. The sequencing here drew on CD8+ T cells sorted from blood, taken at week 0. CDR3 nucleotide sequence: TGCGCCAGCAGCGTCGACAATGAGCAGTTCTTC. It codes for CASSVDNEQFF.